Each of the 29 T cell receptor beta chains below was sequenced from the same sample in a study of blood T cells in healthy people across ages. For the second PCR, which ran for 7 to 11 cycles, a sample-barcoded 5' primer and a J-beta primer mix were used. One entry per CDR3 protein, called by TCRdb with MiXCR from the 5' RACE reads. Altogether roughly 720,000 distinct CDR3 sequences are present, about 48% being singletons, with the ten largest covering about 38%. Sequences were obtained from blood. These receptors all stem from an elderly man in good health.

The CDR3 DNA sequence: TGTGCCAGCAGTTACTCTTCCGGGGGTGGGCAAGAGACCCAGTACTTC. Residues: CASSYSSGGGQETQYF. The J gene is TRBJ2-5, the V gene TRBV6-2 or TRBV6-3; D is possibly TRBD2 (6 bases). The V end was cut by 0 bases, the J end by 2 bases, with 13 bases between. Germline V gene sequence: CDR1 MNHEY, CDR2 SVGEGT. The CDR3 loop spans 16 amino acids.

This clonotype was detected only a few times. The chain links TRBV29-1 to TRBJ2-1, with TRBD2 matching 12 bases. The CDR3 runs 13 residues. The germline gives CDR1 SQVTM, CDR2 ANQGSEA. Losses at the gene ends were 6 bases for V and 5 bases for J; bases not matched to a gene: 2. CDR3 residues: CSVGLAGHNEQFF. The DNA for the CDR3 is TGCAGCGTGGGACTAGCGGGCCACAATGAGCAGTTCTTC.

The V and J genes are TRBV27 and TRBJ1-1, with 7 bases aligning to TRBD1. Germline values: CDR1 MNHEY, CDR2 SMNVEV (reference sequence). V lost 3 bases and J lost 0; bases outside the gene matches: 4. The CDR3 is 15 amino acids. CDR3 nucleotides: TGTGCCAGCAGTTTGGTGGGACAGATGAACACTGAAGCTTTCTTT. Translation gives CASSLVGQMNTEAFF.

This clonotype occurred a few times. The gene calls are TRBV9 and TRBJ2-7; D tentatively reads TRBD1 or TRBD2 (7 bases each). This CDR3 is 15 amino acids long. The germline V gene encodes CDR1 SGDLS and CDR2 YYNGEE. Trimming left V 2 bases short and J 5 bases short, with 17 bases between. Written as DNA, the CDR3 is TGTGCCAGCAGCGTTCTTCCAGGGGGAGGGGACGAGCAGTACTTC. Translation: CASSVLPGGGDEQYF.

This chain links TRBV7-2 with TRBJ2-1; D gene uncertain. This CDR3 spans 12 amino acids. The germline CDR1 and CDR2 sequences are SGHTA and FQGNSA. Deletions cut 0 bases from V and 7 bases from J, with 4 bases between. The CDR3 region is CASSLAENEQFF. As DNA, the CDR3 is TGTGCCAGCAGCTTAGCGGAAAATGAGCAGTTCTTC.

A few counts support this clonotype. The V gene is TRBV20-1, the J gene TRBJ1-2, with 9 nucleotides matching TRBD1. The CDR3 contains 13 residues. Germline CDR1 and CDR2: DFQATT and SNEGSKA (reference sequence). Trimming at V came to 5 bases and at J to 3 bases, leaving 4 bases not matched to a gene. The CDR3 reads CSAAGQGDYGYTF. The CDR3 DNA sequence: TGCAGTGCTGCGGGACAGGGCGACTATGGCTACACCTTC.

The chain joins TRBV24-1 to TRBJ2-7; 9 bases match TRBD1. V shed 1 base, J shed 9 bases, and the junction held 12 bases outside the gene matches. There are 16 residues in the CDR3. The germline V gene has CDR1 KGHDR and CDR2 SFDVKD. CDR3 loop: CATSDFTGTGSDGQYF. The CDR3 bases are TGTGCCACCAGTGATTTTACCGGGACAGGGAGCGATGGGCAGTACTTC.

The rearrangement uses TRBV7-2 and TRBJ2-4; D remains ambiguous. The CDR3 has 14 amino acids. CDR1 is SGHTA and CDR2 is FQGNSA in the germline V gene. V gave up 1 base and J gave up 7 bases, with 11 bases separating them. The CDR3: CASSLESEWNIQYF. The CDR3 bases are TGTGCCAGCAGCTTAGAATCCGAGTGGAACATTCAGTACTTC. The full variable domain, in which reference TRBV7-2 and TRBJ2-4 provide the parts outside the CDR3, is GAGVSQSPSNKVTEKGKDVELRCDPISGHTALYWYRQSLGQGLEFLIYFQGNSAPDKSGLPSDRFSAERTGGSVSTLTIQRTQQEDSAVYLCASSLESEWNIQYFGAGTRLSVL.

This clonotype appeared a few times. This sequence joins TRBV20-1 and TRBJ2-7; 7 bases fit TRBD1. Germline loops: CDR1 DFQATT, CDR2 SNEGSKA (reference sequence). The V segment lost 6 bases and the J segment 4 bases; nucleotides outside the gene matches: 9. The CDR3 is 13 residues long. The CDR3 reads CSAPTGSGYEQYF. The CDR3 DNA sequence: TGCAGTGCCCCGACAGGGAGTGGGTACGAGCAGTACTTC.

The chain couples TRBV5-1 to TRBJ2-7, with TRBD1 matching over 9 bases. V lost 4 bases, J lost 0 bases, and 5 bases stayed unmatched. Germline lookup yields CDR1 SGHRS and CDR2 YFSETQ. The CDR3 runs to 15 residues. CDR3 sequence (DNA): TGCGCCAGCAGCGTTCGACAGGGGGGCTCCTACGAGCAGTACTTC. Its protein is CASSVRQGGSYEQYF.

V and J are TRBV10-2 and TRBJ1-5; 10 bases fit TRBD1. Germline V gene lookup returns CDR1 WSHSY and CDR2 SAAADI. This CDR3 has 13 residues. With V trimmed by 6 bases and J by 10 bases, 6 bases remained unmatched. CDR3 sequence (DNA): TGCGCCAGCAGCGGGACAGGGGTAGTCCCCCAGCATTTT. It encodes CASSGTGVVPQHF.

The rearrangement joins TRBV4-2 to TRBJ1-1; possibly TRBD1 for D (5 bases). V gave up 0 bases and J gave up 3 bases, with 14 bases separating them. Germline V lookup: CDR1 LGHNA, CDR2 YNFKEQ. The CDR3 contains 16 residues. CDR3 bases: TGTGCCAGCAGCCAAGAATGGAGGGCGGGGCACACTGAAGCTTTCTTT. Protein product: CASSQEWRAGHTEAFF.

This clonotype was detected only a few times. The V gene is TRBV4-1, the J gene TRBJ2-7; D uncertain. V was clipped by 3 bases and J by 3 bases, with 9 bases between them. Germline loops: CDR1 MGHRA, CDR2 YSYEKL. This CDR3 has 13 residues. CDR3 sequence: CASSQGFDYEQYF. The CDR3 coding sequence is TGCGCCAGCAGCCAGGGATTTGACTACGAGCAGTACTTC.

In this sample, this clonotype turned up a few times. The CDR3 here is CSVDHGVETQYF. Written as DNA, the CDR3 is TGCAGCGTTGATCACGGGGTAGAGACCCAGTACTTC. The rearrangement joins TRBV29-1 to TRBJ2-5; a possible D gene is TRBD2 (5 bases). This CDR3 spans 12 amino acids. V was pared by 3 bases and J by 4 bases, with 9 bases between. The germline V gene encodes CDR1 SQVTM and CDR2 ANQGSEA.

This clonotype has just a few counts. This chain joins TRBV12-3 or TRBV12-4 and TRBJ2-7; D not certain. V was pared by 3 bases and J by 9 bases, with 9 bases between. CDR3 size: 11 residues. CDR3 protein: CASSLVERQYF. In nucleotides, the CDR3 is TGTGCCAGCAGTTTGGTTGAGAGGCAGTACTTC.

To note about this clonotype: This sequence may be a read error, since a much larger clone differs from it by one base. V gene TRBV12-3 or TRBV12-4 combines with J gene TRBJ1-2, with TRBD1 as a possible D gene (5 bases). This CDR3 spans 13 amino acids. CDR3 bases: TGTACCAGCAGCCCAAGCAGGGACTATGGCTACACCTTC. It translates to CTSSPSRDYGYTF.

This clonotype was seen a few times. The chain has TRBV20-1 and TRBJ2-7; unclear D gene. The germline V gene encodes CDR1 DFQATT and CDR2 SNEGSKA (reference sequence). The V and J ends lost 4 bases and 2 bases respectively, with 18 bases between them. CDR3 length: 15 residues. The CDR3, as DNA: TGCAGTGCTACACATCCCGACGGTTTCACCTACGAGCAGTACTTC. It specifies CSATHPDGFTYEQYF.

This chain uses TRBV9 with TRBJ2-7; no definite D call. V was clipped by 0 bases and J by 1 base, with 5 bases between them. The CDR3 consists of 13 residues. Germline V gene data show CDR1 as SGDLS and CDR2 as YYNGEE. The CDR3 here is CASSVANSYEQYF. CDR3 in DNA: TGTGCCAGCAGCGTAGCCAATTCCTACGAGCAGTACTTC.

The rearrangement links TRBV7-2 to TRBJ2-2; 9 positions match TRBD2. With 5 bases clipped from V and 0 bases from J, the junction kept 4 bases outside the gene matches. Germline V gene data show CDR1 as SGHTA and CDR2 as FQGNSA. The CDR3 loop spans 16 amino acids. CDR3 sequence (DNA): TGTGCCAGCAGCCCCCTAGCGGGGTCGAACACCGGGGAGCTGTTTTTT. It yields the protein CASSPLAGSNTGELFF.

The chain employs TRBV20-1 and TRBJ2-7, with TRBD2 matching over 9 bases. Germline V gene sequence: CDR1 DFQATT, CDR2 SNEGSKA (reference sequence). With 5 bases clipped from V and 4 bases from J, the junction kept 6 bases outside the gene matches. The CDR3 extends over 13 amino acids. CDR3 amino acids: CSADRLAAYEQYF. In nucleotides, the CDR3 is TGCAGTGCTGATCGACTAGCGGCTTACGAGCAGTACTTC.

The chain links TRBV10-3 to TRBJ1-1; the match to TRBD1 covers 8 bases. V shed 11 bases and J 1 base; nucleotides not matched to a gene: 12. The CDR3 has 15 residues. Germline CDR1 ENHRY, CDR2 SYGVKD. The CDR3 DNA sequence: TGTGCCGTAAAACAGGGGGTGTTCACGAACACTGAAGCTTTCTTT. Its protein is CAVKQGVFTNTEAFF.

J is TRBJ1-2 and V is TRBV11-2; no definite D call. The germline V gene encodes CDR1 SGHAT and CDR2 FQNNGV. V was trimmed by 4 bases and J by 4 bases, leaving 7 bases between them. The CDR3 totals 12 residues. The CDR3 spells CASSSESYGYTF. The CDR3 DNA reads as TGTGCCAGCAGCTCCGAAAGCTATGGCTACACCTTC.

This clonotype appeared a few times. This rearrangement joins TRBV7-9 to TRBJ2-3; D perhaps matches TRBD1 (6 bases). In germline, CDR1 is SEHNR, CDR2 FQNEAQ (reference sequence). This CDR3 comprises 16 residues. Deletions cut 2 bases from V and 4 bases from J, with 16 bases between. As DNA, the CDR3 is TGTGCCAGCAGCTTAACGGTGAAACAGGGCGCAGATACGCAGTATTTT. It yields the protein CASSLTVKQGADTQYF. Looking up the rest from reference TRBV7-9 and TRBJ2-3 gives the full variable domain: DTGVSQNPRHKITKRGQNVTFRCDPISEHNRLYWYRQTLGQGPEFLTYFQNEAQLEKSRLLSDRFSAERPKGSFSTLEIQRTEQGDSAMYLCASSLTVKQGADTQYFGPGTRLTVL.

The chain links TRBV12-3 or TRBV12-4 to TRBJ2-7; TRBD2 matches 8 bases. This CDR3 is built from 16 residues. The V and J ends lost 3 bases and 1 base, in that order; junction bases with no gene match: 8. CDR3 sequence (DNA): TGTGCCAGCAGTTTCGACTCTAGCGGGTGGTCCTACGAGCAGTACTTC. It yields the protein CASSFDSSGWSYEQYF.

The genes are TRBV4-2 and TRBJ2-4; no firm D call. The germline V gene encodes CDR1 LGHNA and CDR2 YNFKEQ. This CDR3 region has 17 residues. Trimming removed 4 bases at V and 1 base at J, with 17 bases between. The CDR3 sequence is CASSRESRNSAKNIQYF. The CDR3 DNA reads TGTGCCAGCAGCCGTGAGAGCAGAAACTCCGCCAAAAACATTCAGTACTTC.

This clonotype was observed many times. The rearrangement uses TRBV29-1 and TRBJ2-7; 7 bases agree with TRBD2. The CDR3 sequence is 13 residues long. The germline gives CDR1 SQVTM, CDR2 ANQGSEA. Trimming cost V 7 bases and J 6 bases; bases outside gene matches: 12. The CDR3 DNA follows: TGCAGCGCTGACGGGACTATTAGGGGCGAGCAGTACTTC. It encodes CSADGTIRGEQYF.

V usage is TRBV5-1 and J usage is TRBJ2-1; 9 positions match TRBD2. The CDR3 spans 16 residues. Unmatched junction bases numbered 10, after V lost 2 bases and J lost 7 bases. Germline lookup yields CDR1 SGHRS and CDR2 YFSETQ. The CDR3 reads CASSLGLSGRVNEQFF. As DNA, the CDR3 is TGCGCCAGCAGCTTAGGTCTTAGCGGGAGAGTAAATGAGCAGTTCTTC.

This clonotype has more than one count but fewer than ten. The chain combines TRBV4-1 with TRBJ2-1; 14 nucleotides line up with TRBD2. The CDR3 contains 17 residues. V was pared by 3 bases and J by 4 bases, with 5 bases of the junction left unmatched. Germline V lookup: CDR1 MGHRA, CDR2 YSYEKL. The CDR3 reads CASSQRLAGGAYNEQFF. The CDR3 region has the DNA TGCGCCAGCAGCCAGCGACTAGCGGGAGGGGCTTACAATGAGCAGTTCTTC.

The CDR3 DNA follows: TGTGCCAGCAGGGCGCGGGCTCGGAACACTGAAGCTTTCTTT. Its translation is CASRARARNTEAFF. V gene TRBV27 combines with J gene TRBJ1-1; D uncertain. This CDR3 has 14 amino acids. Trimming stripped 6 bases from V and 1 base from J, with 12 bases between. CDR1 and CDR2 from the germline V gene are MNHEY and SMNVEV (reference sequence).